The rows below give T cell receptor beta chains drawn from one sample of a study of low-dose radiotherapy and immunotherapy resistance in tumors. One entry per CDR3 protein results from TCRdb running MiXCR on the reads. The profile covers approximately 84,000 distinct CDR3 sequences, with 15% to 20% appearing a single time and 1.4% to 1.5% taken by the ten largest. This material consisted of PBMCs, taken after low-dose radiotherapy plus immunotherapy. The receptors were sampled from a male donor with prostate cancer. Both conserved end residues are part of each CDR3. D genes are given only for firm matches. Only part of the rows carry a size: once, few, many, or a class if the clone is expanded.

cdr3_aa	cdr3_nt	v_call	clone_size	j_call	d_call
CASAFGTISNEQYF	TGTGCCAGCGCATTCGGGACTATCTCCAACGAGCAGTACTTC	TRBV6-2/TRBV6-3	many	TRBJ2-7	TRBD2
CASRPPSSGRTENEQFF	TGTGCCAGCAGGCCTCCCTCGAGTGGGCGGACAGAGAATGAGCAGTTCTTC	TRBV11-2	many	TRBJ2-1	.
CSVVREDNVLTF	TGCAGCGTTGTGCGGGAAGACAACGTCCTGACTTTC	TRBV29-1	many	TRBJ2-6	.
CASSDSYNEQFF	TGTGCCAGTAGCGACTCCTACAATGAGCAGTTCTTC	TRBV27	.	TRBJ2-1	.
CAIRGTANSPLHF	TGTGCCATCAGGGGGACAGCAAATTCACCCCTCCACTTT	TRBV10-3	many	TRBJ1-6	TRBD1
CAIQAGTNEKLFF	TGTGCCATCCAAGCGGGGACTAATGAAAAACTGTTTTTT	TRBV28	many	TRBJ1-4	.
CASSARDRAHNQPQHF	TGTGCCAGCAGTGCCCGAGACAGGGCCCATAATCAGCCCCAGCATTTT	TRBV28	many	TRBJ1-5	TRBD1
CAWSVWSNEQFF	TGTGCCTGGAGTGTATGGAGCAATGAGCAGTTCTTC	TRBV30	many	TRBJ2-1	.
CATSGERPSLGAKNIQYF	TGTGCCACCTCAGGGGAAAGGCCCTCCTTAGGGGCCAAAAACATTCAGTACTTC	TRBV27	many	TRBJ2-4	.
CASGITGETQYF	TGTGCCAGTGGGATTACCGGGGAGACCCAGTACTTC	TRBV6-5	many	TRBJ2-5	.
CASSRGRQETQYF	TGTGCCAGCAGCCGGGGACGCCAAGAGACCCAGTACTTC	TRBV5-6	many	TRBJ2-5	.
CASSKVWGTSTDTQYF	TGTGCCAGCAGCAAGGTATGGGGGACAAGCACAGATACGCAGTATTTT	TRBV21-1	many	TRBJ2-3	.
CASNLPSATNEKLFF	TGTGCCAGCAACCTCCCGAGTGCAACTAATGAAAAACTGTTTTTT	TRBV28	many	TRBJ1-4	.
CASSMASEMTYNEQFF	TGTGCCAGTAGTATGGCTAGCGAAATGACCTACAATGAGCAGTTCTTC	TRBV19	many	TRBJ2-1	.
CASSPVAGGGGEQYF	TGTGCCAGCTCACCTGTAGCGGGAGGGGGCGGCGAGCAGTACTTC	TRBV18	many	TRBJ2-7	TRBD2
CAWSPLTGQGATEAFF	TGTGCCTGGAGCCCCCTCACGGGACAGGGTGCCACTGAAGCTTTCTTT	TRBV30	many	TRBJ1-1	TRBD1
CASSQESGTYSYNEQFF	TGTGCCAGCAGCCAGGAATCGGGGACTTACTCCTACAATGAGCAGTTCTTC	TRBV4-2	many	TRBJ2-1	.
CASSSGSTEAFF	TGTGCCAGTAGTTCCGGGAGTACTGAAGCTTTCTTT	TRBV19	many	TRBJ1-1	.
CASRWTASYEQYF	TGTGCCAGCAGGTGGACGGCGTCCTACGAGCAGTACTTC	TRBV12-3/TRBV12-4	many	TRBJ2-7	.
CASSLRRESSYEQYF	TGTGCCAGCAGCTTACGTCGAGAAAGCTCCTACGAGCAGTACTTC	TRBV7-2	many	TRBJ2-7	.
CASSLDGTEAFF	TGTGCCAGCAGCTTAGACGGAACTGAAGCTTTCTTT	TRBV7-2	many	TRBJ1-1	.
CASSLARGNGYTF	TGTGCCAGCAGTTTGGCCAGGGGGAATGGCTACACCTTC	TRBV28	many	TRBJ1-2	TRBD1
CASSRINTEAFF	TGTGCCAGCAGCCGGATAAACACTGAAGCTTTCTTT	TRBV7-2	many	TRBJ1-1	.
CASSVVTNEQFF	TGTGCCAGCAGCGTAGTAACCAATGAGCAGTTCTTC	TRBV9	.	TRBJ2-1	.
CASRQVYQETQYF	TGTGCCAGTAGACAGGTGTACCAAGAGACCCAGTACTTC	TRBV19	many	TRBJ2-5	.
CATSGSSYEQYF	TGTGCGACTAGCGGTAGCTCCTACGAGCAGTACTTC	TRBV28	many	TRBJ2-7	TRBD2
CASSQDPSPGELFF	TGTGCCAGCAGCCAAGACCCATCCCCCGGGGAGCTGTTTTTT	TRBV7-9	many	TRBJ2-2	.
CASTQSFGAEQYF	TGTGCCAGCACGCAATCGTTTGGGGCCGAGCAGTACTTC	TRBV7-2	many	TRBJ2-7	.
CASSLDLTGGEWRDNEQFF	TGTGCCAGCAGCTTAGACCTAACCGGCGGGGAGTGGCGCGACAATGAGCAGTTCTTC	TRBV11-2	many	TRBJ2-1	.
CASRDISNQPQHF	TGTGCCAGCAGAGACATTAGCAATCAGCCCCAGCATTTT	TRBV6-2/TRBV6-3	many	TRBJ1-5	.
CASSQEDPTTSEDEQFF	TGTGCCAGCAGCCAAGAGGACCCAACCACCAGCGAGGATGAGCAGTTCTTC	TRBV14	many	TRBJ2-1	.
CASSPGLVLSEQYF	TGCGCCAGCAGCCCGGGACTAGTTCTATCCGAGCAGTACTTC	TRBV10-2	many	TRBJ2-7	TRBD2
CASRRDYYTGELFF	TGTGCCAGCAGGCGGGACTATTACACCGGGGAGCTGTTTTTT	TRBV7-2	many	TRBJ2-2	TRBD2
CASSLDLAGGRGDTQYF	TGTGCCAGCAGCTTGGATCTAGCGGGAGGCCGGGGAGATACGCAGTATTTT	TRBV5-5	.	TRBJ2-3	TRBD2
CASSLNGQGNTEAFF	TGTGCCAGCAGCTTGAATGGACAGGGGAACACTGAAGCTTTCTTT	TRBV7-3	many	TRBJ1-1	TRBD1
CASSQVSSGRLDTQYF	TGCGCCAGCAGCCAAGTTTCTAGCGGGAGACTAGATACGCAGTATTTT	TRBV4-1	many	TRBJ2-3	TRBD2
CSATSGYTGELFF	TGCAGTGCTACGTCAGGGTATACCGGGGAGCTGTTTTTT	TRBV20-1	many	TRBJ2-2	.
CSAAPWGARETQYF	TGCAGTGCTGCCCCTTGGGGGGCTAGGGAGACCCAGTACTTC	TRBV20-1	many	TRBJ2-5	.
CASRGTATSYEQYF	TGTGCCAGTCGAGGGACAGCTACATCCTACGAGCAGTACTTC	TRBV6-5	many	TRBJ2-7	TRBD1
CASSAPTWDKNIQYF	TGTGCCAGCAGTGCTCCTACATGGGACAAAAACATTCAGTACTTC	TRBV12-3/TRBV12-4	many	TRBJ2-4	.
CASGRGDRGPGELFF	TGTGCCAGCGGTAGAGGGGACAGGGGGCCTGGGGAGCTGTTTTTT	TRBV9	many	TRBJ2-2	TRBD1
CASSVQGSLTYEQYF	TGTGCCAGCAGCGTACAGGGGTCCCTCACCTACGAGCAGTACTTC	TRBV7-2	many	TRBJ2-7	TRBD1
CASSSGSDTGELFF	TGTGCCAGCAGCTCTGGCTCGGACACCGGGGAGCTGTTTTTT	TRBV6-2/TRBV6-3	many	TRBJ2-2	.
CSVELASGSDRSTDTQYF	TGCAGCGTTGAACTGGCTAGCGGGAGTGACAGAAGCACAGATACGCAGTATTTT	TRBV29-1	many	TRBJ2-3	TRBD2
CASSVSGREGTGELFF	TGTGCCAGCAGCGTATCCGGCAGGGAAGGCACCGGGGAGCTGTTTTTT	TRBV9	many	TRBJ2-2	.
CATRRQGALGEQFF	TGTGCCACCAGGAGACAGGGGGCGCTGGGGGAGCAGTTCTTC	TRBV19	many	TRBJ2-1	TRBD1
CATSSANVLTF	TGTGCCACAAGTTCGGCCAACGTCCTGACTTTC	TRBV19	many	TRBJ2-6	.
CSARRSGRGTGELFF	TGCAGTGCTAGACGAAGCGGGAGAGGCACCGGGGAGCTGTTTTTT	TRBV20-1	many	TRBJ2-2	TRBD2
CASSLLGKRVTEAFF	TGTGCCAGTAGCCTGTTGGGCAAGAGGGTAACTGAAGCTTTCTTT	TRBV19	many	TRBJ1-1	.
CASMGGSYNSPLHF	TGTGCCAGCATGGGGGGGTCCTATAATTCACCCCTCCACTTT	TRBV27	many	TRBJ1-6	.